Shown below are 8 T cell receptor beta chains from a single sample sequenced in a study of control samples from healthy donors and cancer patients. Sequencing used immunoSEQ multiplex PCR; TCRdb keeps in-frame clones, though not all of them. Of about 92,000 clones listed, 82% were seen once; the top ten hold 8.5% to 10%. Sample: blood. The source of these receptors is a woman aged 60-75 years in good health.

A single count supports this clone. The genes are TRBV18 and TRBJ1-1, with 9 bases lining up with TRBD1. Losses at the gene ends were 3 bases for V and 0 bases for J; bases not matched to a gene: 2. The CDR3 consists of 15 residues. Germline-derived CDR1 and CDR2 are KGHSH and LQKENI. The CDR3 sequence is CASSPGQGMNTEAFF. The CDR3 DNA sequence: TGTGCCAGCTCACCGGGACAGGGAATGAACACTGAAGCTTTCTTT.

This chain joins TRBV10-2 and TRBJ1-3; 9 positions agree with TRBD1. The CDR3 consists of 15 residues. V trimming: 4 bases; J trimming: 7 bases; junction bases outside the gene matches: 8. Germline V gives CDR1 WSHSY, CDR2 SAAADI. The CDR3 sequence: CASSVLQGAGNTIYF. The DNA of the CDR3 is TGCGCCAGCAGTGTATTACAGGGGGCCGGGAACACCATATATTTT.

J is TRBJ2-1 and V is TRBV24-1, with D possibly matching TRBD2 (6 bases). This CDR3 has 13 amino acids. Germline V CDR1 and CDR2: KGHDR, SFDVKD. Trimming cost V 10 bases and J 4 bases, with 13 bases left between them. For the CDR3, the DNA is TGTGCCACTTCGTCGGCGGGGTACAATGAGCAGTTCTTC. Its protein is CATSSAGYNEQFF.

V gene TRBV21-1 combines with J gene TRBJ2-3; the DNA was not compared with TRBD1, the D call given in the table. TRBV21-1 is designated a pseudogene. The CDR3 runs to 16 residues. The CDR3 spells CASSNHPRQSTDTQYF. In DNA, the CDR3 is TGTGCCAGCAGCAATCACCCCCGACAGAGCACAGATACGCAGTATTTT.

The chain is built from TRBV27 and TRBJ1-2; a possible D gene is TRBD1 (6 bases). This CDR3 contains 15 residues. V gave up 2 bases and J gave up 2 bases, with 12 bases separating them. Germline V gene data show CDR1 as MNHEY and CDR2 as SMNVEV (reference sequence). CDR3 nucleotides: TGTGCCAGCAGTTTAACAGGGTCGCCCAACTATGGCTACACCTTC. It is translated as CASSLTGSPNYGYTF.

The CDR3 here is CASSPFTSGDNEQFF. The CDR3 bases are TGTGCCAGCTCACCATTTACTAGCGGGGATAATGAGCAGTTCTTC. The J gene is TRBJ2-1, the V gene TRBV18; 10 nucleotides line up with TRBD2. V was clipped by 2 bases and J by 7 bases; unmatched bases: 5. Germline V CDR1 and CDR2: KGHSH, LQKENI. The length of the CDR3 is 15 residues.

The chain uses TRBV3-1 (or the pseudogene TRBV3-2) and TRBJ1-2, with a possible D match to TRBD1 (5 bases). Germline assignment: CDR1 LGHDT and CDR2 YNNKEL (reference sequence). The CDR3 contains 14 residues. Trimming removed 1 base from V and 2 bases from J, with 8 bases in between. CDR3 loop: CASSQAGGNYGYTF. DNA of the CDR3: TGTGCCAGCAGCCAAGCGGGGGGGAACTATGGCTACACCTTC.

The rearrangement uses TRBV7-6 and TRBJ2-7; TRBD1 agrees at 8 bases. This CDR3 is built from 14 residues. J lost 4 bases, V lost 5 bases, and 7 bases had no gene match. From germline, CDR1 is SGHVS and CDR2 FNYEAQ. The CDR3 bases are TGTGCCAGCAGCGCAGACAGGGGCGATTACGAGCAGTACTTC. This translates into CASSADRGDYEQYF. Complete variable domain (other parts from reference TRBV7-6 and TRBJ2-7): GAGVSQSPRYKVTKRGQDVALRCDPISGHVSLYWYRQALGQGPEFLTYFNYEAQQDKSGLPNDRFSAERPEGSISTLTIQRTEQRDSAMYRCASSADRGDYEQYFGPGTRLTVT.